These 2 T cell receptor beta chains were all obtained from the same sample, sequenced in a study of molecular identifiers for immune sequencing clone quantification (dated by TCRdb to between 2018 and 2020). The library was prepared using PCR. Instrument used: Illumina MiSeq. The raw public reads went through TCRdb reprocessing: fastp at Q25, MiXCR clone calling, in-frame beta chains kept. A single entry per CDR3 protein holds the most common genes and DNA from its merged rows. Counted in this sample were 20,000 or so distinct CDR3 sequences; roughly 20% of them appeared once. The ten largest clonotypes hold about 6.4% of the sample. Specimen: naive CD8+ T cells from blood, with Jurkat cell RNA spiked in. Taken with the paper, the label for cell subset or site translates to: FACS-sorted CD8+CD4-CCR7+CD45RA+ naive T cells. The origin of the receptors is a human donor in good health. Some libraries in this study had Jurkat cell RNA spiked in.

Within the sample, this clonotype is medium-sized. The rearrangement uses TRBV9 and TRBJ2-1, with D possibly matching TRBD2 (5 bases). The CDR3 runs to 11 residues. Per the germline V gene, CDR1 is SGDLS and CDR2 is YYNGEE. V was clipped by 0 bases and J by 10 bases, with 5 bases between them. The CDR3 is CASSVAGEQFF. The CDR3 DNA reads TGTGCCAGCAGCGTAGCGGGGGAGCAGTTCTTC.

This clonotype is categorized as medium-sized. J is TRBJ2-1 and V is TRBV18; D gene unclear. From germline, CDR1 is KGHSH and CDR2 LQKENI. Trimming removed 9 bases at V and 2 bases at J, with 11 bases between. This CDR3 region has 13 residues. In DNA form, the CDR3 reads TGTGCCAGTATCGCGAAGACCTACAATGAGCAGTTCTTC. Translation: CASIAKTYNEQFF.